The 21 T cell receptor beta chains listed next were all sequenced from one sample in a study of long-term antiretroviral therapy in people with HIV. Researchers ran immunoSEQ v3.0 at survey level. TCRdb's copy holds only in-frame clones and misses some; the assay was immunoSEQ multiplex PCR. The repertoire consists of tens of thousands of clones, with around 75% occurring once and the leading ten covering around 5.1%. The sample was unsorted PBMCs, taken 1.5 years after starting antiretroviral therapy. These receptors originate from a man between 18 and 29 years old with HIV.

The chain carries TRBV4-1 and TRBJ2-1, with no clear D. There are 15 residues in the CDR3. V was trimmed by 2 bases and J by 5 bases, leaving 13 bases between them. Germline V gene sequence: CDR1 MGHRA, CDR2 YSYEKL. The CDR3 DNA reads TGCGCCAGCAGCCAAACCAATGACCAAAACAATGAGCAGTTCTTC. The encoded protein is CASSQTNDQNNEQFF.

J is TRBJ1-2 and V is TRBV10-3; D not certain. Trimming cost V 6 bases and J 7 bases, with 18 bases left between them. The CDR3 is 14 residues long. Germline V gene data show CDR1 as ENHRY and CDR2 as SYGVKD. The CDR3 DNA is TGTGCCATCAGGCCAAGCAGCACAGACTTTGGCTACACCTTC. This codes for CAIRPSSTDFGYTF.

The chain employs TRBV7-9 and TRBJ2-7, with 9 nucleotides matching TRBD1. V shed 5 bases and J 7 bases; nucleotides not matched to a gene: 12. Germline CDR1 reads SEHNR; CDR2 reads FQNEAQ (reference sequence). The CDR3 spans 15 residues. The CDR3 coding sequence is TGTGCCAGCAGCACCGGGACAGGGACTGTGGGGGAGCAGTACTTC. Translating it yields CASSTGTGTVGEQYF.

This chain's CDR3 is CASSQDLLAGRNEQFF. CDR3 coding DNA: TGCGCCAGCAGCCAAGATCTACTAGCGGGACGGAATGAGCAGTTCTTC. The V gene is TRBV4-1, the J gene TRBJ2-1; 10 bases map to TRBD2. Unmatched junction bases numbered 6, after V lost 0 bases and J lost 7 bases. From germline, CDR1 is MGHRA and CDR2 YSYEKL. The CDR3 totals 16 residues.

Only one count was recorded for this clone. V usage is TRBV5-5 and J usage is TRBJ2-3; D uncertain. The germline V gene has CDR1 SGHKS and CDR2 YYEKEE (reference sequence). The CDR3 length is 12 residues. Trimming shortened V by 1 base and J by 5 bases, and 5 bases separated the two germline ends. The DNA for the CDR3 is TGTGCCAGCAGCTTGTTGGTAGATACGCAGTATTTT. Translating gives CASSLLVDTQYF.

The chain couples TRBV28 to TRBJ2-6; possibly TRBD1 for D (6 bases). The V end lost 6 bases, the J end lost 0 bases, and 12 bases lay between the germline ends. Germline lookup yields CDR1 MDHEN and CDR2 SYDVKM. The CDR3 is 16 residues long. The CDR3 here is CASRRQASSGANVLTF. The DNA for the CDR3 is TGTGCCAGCAGACGACAGGCAAGCTCTGGGGCCAACGTCCTGACTTTC.

The V and J genes are TRBV4-2 and TRBJ2-7; possibly TRBD2 for D (5 bases). Looked up from germline, CDR1 is LGHNA and CDR2 is YNFKEQ. The V gene lost 1 base and the J gene lost 0 bases, with 13 bases spanning the gap. This CDR3 is 16 amino acids long. CDR3 DNA sequence: TGTGCCAGCAGCCAAGGGACGCGAGGACTCTCCTACGAGCAGTACTTC. It is translated as CASSQGTRGLSYEQYF.

In its sample, this clone was seen a few times. V usage is TRBV19 and J usage is TRBJ1-2; D gene uncertain. V dropped 3 bases and J dropped 6 bases, with 11 bases sitting between them. This CDR3 comprises 13 residues. Germline-derived CDR1 and CDR2 are LNHDA and SQIVND (reference sequence). This chain's CDR3 is CASSITAGHGYTF. The CDR3, as DNA: TGTGCCAGTAGTATTACGGCCGGACATGGCTACACCTTC.

V usage is TRBV5-3 and J usage is TRBJ1-1, with a weak D call TRBD1 (6 bases). TRBV5-3 is annotated as an ORF whose role is uncertain. This CDR3 is 12 amino acids long. Trimming left V 3 bases short and J 7 bases short, with 10 bases between. CDR3 bases: TGTGCCAGAAGCTGGGGGCAGCTTGAAGCTTTCTTT. It specifies CARSWGQLEAFF.

This chain uses TRBV19 with TRBJ1-5; unclear D gene. In germline, CDR1 is LNHDA, CDR2 SQIVND (reference sequence). Trimming stripped 4 bases from V and 0 bases from J, with 16 bases between. CDR3 size: 17 residues. The CDR3 is CASSTIGEWYSNQPQHF. Here the CDR3 DNA reads TGTGCCAGTAGTACAATCGGGGAATGGTATAGCAATCAGCCCCAGCATTTT.

The rearrangement joins TRBV6-1 to TRBJ1-2; 7 bases align to TRBD1. The CDR3 totals 12 residues. V lost 6 bases to trimming and J lost 11 bases; unmatched junction nucleotides: 9. CDR1 MNHNS and CDR2 SASEGT come from the germline V gene. The CDR3 DNA reads as TGTGCCAGCAGCGATCGACAGGGCGGATACACCTTC. It translates to CASSDRQGGYTF.

The chain recombines TRBV18 with TRBJ2-6; TRBD1 matches at 10 bases. CDR3 length: 18 amino acids. Germline CDR1 KGHSH, CDR2 LQKENI. Trimming cost V 3 bases and J 4 bases; bases outside gene matches: 9. The CDR3 DNA is TGTGCCAGCTCACCTACGGTGGGACAGGGGTCGGGGGCCAACGTCCTGACTTTC. It encodes CASSPTVGQGSGANVLTF.

The chain uses TRBV4-3 and TRBJ1-5; 9 bases match TRBD1. This CDR3 is 18 amino acids long. V shed 3 bases and J 0 bases; nucleotides not matched to a gene: 9. The germline V gene has CDR1 LGHNA and CDR2 YSLEER. The CDR3 region has the DNA TGCGCCAGCAGCCACCCGGGACAGGGCCTCTATAGCAATCAGCCCCAGCATTTT. This gives the protein CASSHPGQGLYSNQPQHF.

The chain joins TRBV2 to TRBJ1-1; D ambiguous. Germline assignment: CDR1 SNHLY and CDR2 FYNNEI. This CDR3 spans 13 amino acids. Trimming took 9 bases from V and 1 from J, leaving 12 bases between them. The CDR3 here is CASLTGRNTEAFF. CDR3 DNA sequence: TGTGCCAGTCTCACGGGCAGGAACACTGAAGCTTTCTTT.

This clone was seen only once. The chain combines TRBV19 with TRBJ2-2; 9 bases match TRBD2. CDR1 and CDR2 (germline): LNHDA, SQIVND (reference sequence). The length of the CDR3 is 15 residues. Germline trimming cut 4 bases from V and 5 bases from J; bases unmatched to any gene: 5. CDR3 residues: CASSSGLAGTGELFF. In nucleotides, the CDR3 is TGTGCCAGTAGTAGTGGCCTAGCGGGAACCGGGGAGCTGTTTTTT.

The chain recombines TRBV5-1 with TRBJ2-1, with D possibly matching TRBD2 (5 bases). The CDR3 runs to 16 residues. The germline CDR1 and CDR2 sequences are SGHRS and YFSETQ. Trimming cost V 4 bases and J 1 base, with 15 bases left between them. The chain's CDR3 is CASSQRVRESYNEQFF. CDR3 nucleotides: TGCGCCAGCAGCCAGAGGGTGAGGGAGTCCTACAATGAGCAGTTCTTC.

The chain couples TRBV5-4 to TRBJ2-3; no clear D. Per germline, CDR1 SGHNT and CDR2 YYREEE (reference sequence). V lost 4 bases, J lost 4 bases, and 10 bases lay in between. The CDR3 is made up of 13 amino acids. CDR3 coding DNA: TGTGCCAGCAGCCTCGCCGTGGCAGATACGCAGTATTTT. It is translated as CASSLAVADTQYF.

The CDR3 DNA reads TGTGCCAGCAGTGAAGCAGGAGATTACTATGGCTACACCTTC. It yields the protein CASSEAGDYYGYTF. The V call is TRBV6-1, the J call TRBJ1-2; D is uncertain. Looked up from germline, CDR1 is MNHNS and CDR2 is SASEGT. Between the trimmed V and J ends, which lost 0 bases and 3 bases, there was a span of 8 bases. This CDR3 has 14 residues.

This chain uses TRBV15 with TRBJ1-5; D gene uncertain. The ends were cut back, 0 bases at V and 6 bases at J, with 6 bases in the middle. CDR1 LNHNV and CDR2 YYDKDF come from the germline V gene (reference sequence). The CDR3 extends over 13 amino acids. CDR3 amino acids: CATSRDLGQPQHF. In nucleotides, the CDR3 is TGTGCCACCAGCAGAGATTTAGGTCAGCCCCAGCATTTT.

V and J are TRBV25-1 and TRBJ1-5; 7 nucleotides align to TRBD1. CDR1 and CDR2 (germline): MGHDK, SYGVNS. The CDR3 loop spans 14 amino acids. J gave up 3 bases and V 4 bases, and 3 bases lay outside the gene matches. CDR3 region: CASSGTGVNQPQHF. The CDR3 coding sequence is TGTGCCAGCAGTGGCACAGGGGTCAATCAGCCCCAGCATTTT.

The rearrangement links TRBV11-2 to TRBJ2-7, with TRBD2 as a possible D gene (6 bases). V was trimmed by 5 bases and J by 3 bases, leaving 14 bases between them. Per the germline V gene, CDR1 is SGHAT and CDR2 is FQNNGV. CDR3 length equals 14 residues. The chain's CDR3 is CASSPTDYLYEQYF. CDR3 coding DNA: TGTGCCAGCAGCCCCACGGACTATCTCTACGAGCAGTACTTC.